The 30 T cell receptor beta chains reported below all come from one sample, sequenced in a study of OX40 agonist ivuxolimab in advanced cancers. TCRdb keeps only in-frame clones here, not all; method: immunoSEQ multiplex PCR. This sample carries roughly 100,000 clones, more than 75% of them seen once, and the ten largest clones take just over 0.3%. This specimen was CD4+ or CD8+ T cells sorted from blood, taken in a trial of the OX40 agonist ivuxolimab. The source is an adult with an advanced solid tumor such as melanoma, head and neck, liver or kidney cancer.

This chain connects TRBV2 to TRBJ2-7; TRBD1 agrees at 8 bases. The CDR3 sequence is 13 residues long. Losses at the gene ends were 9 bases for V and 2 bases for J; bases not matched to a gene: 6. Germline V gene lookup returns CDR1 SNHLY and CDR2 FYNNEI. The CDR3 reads CASTGTGAYEQYF. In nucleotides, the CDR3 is TGTGCCAGTACCGGGACAGGAGCCTACGAGCAGTACTTC.

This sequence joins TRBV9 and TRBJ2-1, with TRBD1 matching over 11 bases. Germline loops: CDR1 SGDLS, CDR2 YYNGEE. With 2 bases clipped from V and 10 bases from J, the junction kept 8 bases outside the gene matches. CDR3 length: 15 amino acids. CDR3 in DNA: TGTGCCAGCAGCGTCTCCGGGACAGGGGGTAGGGAGCAGTTCTTC. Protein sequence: CASSVSGTGGREQFF.

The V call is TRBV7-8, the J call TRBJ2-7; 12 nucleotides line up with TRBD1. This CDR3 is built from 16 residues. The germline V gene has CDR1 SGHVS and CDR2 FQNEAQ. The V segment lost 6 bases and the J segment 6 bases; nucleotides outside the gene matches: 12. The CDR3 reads CASRQVRGTGGGEQYF. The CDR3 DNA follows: TGTGCCAGCAGACAAGTGCGAGGGACAGGGGGCGGCGAGCAGTACTTC.

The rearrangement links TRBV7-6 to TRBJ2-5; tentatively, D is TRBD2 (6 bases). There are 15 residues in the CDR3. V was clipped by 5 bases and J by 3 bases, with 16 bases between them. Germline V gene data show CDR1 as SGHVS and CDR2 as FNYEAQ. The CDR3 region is CASSQAGRGKETQYF. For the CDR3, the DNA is TGTGCCAGCAGCCAAGCTGGGCGGGGTAAAGAGACCCAGTACTTC.

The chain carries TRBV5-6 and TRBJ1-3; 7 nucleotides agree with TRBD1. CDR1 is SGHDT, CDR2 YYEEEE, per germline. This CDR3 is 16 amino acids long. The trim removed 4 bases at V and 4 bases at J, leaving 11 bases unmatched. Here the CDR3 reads CASSLPSGQIGNTIYF. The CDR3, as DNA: TGTGCCAGCAGCCTACCCTCGGGACAGATCGGAAACACCATATATTTT.

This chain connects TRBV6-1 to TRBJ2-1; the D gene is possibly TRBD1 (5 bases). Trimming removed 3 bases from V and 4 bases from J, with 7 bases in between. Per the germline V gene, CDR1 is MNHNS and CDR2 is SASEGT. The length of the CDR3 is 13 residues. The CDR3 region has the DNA TGTGCCAGCAGTGAGCGACAGTACAATGAGCAGTTCTTC. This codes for CASSERQYNEQFF.

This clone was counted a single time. CDR3 loop: CASSEREGSANVLTF. The CDR3 coding sequence is TGTGCCAGCAGTGAAAGGGAGGGGTCGGCCAACGTCCTGACTTTC. The chain is built from TRBV2 and TRBJ2-6; 7 bases match TRBD2. V dropped 2 bases and J dropped 6; count of bases not matched to a gene: 4. CDR3 size: 15 residues. Germline values: CDR1 SNHLY, CDR2 FYNNEI.

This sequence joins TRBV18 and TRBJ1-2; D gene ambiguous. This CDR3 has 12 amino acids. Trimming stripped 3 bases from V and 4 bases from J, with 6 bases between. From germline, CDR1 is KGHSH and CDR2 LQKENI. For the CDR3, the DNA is TGTGCCAGCTCACCGGCTAGCTATGGCTACACCTTC. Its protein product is CASSPASYGYTF.

CDR3 region: CASSSVAAWGIATDTQYF. As DNA, the CDR3 is TGCGCCAGCAGCTCCGTAGCGGCCTGGGGCATTGCCACAGATACGCAGTATTTT. V and J are TRBV5-1 and TRBJ2-3; weak D call: TRBD2 (6 bases). The length of the CDR3 is 18 residues. Trimming pared 3 bases from V and 2 bases from J, leaving 22 bases between. Germline V gives CDR1 SGHRS, CDR2 YFSETQ.

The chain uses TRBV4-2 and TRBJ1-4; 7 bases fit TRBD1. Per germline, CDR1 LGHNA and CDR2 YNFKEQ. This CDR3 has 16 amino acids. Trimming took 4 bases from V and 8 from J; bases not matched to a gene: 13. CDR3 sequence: CASSPQGGGVGEKLFF. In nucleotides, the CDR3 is TGTGCCAGCAGCCCCCAGGGGGGGGGCGTAGGGGAAAAACTGTTTTTT.

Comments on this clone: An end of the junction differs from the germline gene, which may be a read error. This CDR3 is CASSIQGRAPGNAIYF. CDR3 nucleotides: TGTGCCAGCAGTATCCAGGGGAGGGCCCCTGGAAACGCCATATATTTT. This chain links TRBV28 with TRBJ1-3; possibly TRBD1 for D (6 bases). The germline gives CDR1 MDHEN, CDR2 SYDVKM. CDR3 length: 16 amino acids.

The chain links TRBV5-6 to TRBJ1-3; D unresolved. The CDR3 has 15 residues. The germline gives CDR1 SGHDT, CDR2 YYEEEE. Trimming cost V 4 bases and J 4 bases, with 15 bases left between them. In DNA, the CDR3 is TGTGCCAGCAGCCCCCTCCTCGCCTCCGGAAACACCATATATTTT. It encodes CASSPLLASGNTIYF. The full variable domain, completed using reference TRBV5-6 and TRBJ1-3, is DAGVTQSPTHLIKTRGQQVTLRCSPKSGHDTVSWYQQALGQGPQFIFQYYEEEERQRGNFPDRFSGHQFPNYSSELNVNALLLGDSALYLCASSPLLASGNTIYFGEGSWLTVV.

In nucleotides, the CDR3 is TGTGCCAGCAGTTACGGGGGCGCGGGGAACACTGAAGCTTTCTTT. Its translation is CASSYGGAGNTEAFF. The V gene is TRBV6-5, the J gene TRBJ1-1; maybe TRBD1 (6 bases). From germline, CDR1 is MNHEY and CDR2 SVGAGI. The ends were cut back, 2 bases at V and 1 base at J, with 11 bases in the middle. The CDR3 runs 15 residues.

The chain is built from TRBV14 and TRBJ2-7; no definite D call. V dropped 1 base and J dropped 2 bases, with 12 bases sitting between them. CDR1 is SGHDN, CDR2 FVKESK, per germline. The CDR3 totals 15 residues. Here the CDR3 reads CASSQATGAAYEQYF. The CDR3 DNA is TGTGCCAGCAGCCAAGCGACGGGTGCAGCCTACGAGCAGTACTTC.

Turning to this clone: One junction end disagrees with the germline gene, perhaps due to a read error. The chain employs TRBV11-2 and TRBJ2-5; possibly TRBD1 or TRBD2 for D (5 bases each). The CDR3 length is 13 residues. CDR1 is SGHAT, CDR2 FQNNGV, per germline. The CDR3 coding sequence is TGTGCCAGCAGCCGGGACCCCCAAGACACCCAGTACTTC. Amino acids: CASSRDPQDTQYF.

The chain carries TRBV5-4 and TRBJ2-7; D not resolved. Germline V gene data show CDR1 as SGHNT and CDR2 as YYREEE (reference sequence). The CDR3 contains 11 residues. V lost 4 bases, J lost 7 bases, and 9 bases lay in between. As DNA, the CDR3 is TGTGCCAGCAGCAAACTCGGGGAGCAGTACTTC. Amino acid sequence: CASSKLGEQYF.

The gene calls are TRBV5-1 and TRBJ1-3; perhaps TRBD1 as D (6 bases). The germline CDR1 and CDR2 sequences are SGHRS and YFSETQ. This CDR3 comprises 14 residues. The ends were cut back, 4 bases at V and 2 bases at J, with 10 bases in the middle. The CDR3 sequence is CASSGWGPGNTIYF. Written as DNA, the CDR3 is TGCGCCAGCAGCGGGTGGGGGCCTGGAAACACCATATATTTT.

The CDR3 DNA is TGTGCCAGCAGGCTGACTGAGCTCGCAACTAATGAAAAACTGTTTTTT. This translates into CASRLTELATNEKLFF. The gene calls are TRBV2 and TRBJ1-4; no firm D call. Germline loops: CDR1 SNHLY, CDR2 FYNNEI. V lost 6 bases, J lost 0 bases, and 14 bases lay in between. CDR3 length equals 16 residues.

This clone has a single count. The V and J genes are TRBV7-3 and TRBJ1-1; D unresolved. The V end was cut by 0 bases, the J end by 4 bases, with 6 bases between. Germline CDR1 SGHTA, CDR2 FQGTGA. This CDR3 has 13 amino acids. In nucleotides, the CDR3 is TGTGCCAGCAGCTTAACCGATAGCACTGAAGCTTTCTTT. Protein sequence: CASSLTDSTEAFF.

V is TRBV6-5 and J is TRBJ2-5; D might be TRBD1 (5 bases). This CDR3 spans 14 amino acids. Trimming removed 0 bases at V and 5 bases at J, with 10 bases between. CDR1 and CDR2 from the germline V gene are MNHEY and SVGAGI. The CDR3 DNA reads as TGTGCCAGCAGTTACTCGGGCAGGGTTGAGACCCAGTACTTC. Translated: CASSYSGRVETQYF.

The CDR3 protein is CASSRTGFSGNTIYF. Written as DNA, the CDR3 is TGTGCCAGCAGCCGCACAGGTTTTTCTGGAAACACCATATATTTT. V and J are TRBV7-8 and TRBJ1-3; TRBD1 is a possible D gene (5 bases). In germline, CDR1 is SGHVS, CDR2 FQNEAQ. Trimming shortened V by 5 bases and J by 1 base, and 12 bases separated the two germline ends. CDR3 length: 15 residues.

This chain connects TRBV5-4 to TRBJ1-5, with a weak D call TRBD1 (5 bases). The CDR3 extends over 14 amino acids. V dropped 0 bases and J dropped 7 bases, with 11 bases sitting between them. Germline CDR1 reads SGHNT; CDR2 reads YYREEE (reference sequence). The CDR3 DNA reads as TGTGCCAGCAGCTTGGCGGGGGAGGGACAGCCCCAGCATTTT. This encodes CASSLAGEGQPQHF.

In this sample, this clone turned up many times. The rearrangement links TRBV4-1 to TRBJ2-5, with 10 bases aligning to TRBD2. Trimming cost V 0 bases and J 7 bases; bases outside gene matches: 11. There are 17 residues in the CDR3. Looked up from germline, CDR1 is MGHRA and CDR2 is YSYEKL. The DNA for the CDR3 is TGCGCCAGCAGCCAAGATCGGACTAGCGGTCAGGAAGGGACCCAGTACTTC. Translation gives CASSQDRTSGQEGTQYF.

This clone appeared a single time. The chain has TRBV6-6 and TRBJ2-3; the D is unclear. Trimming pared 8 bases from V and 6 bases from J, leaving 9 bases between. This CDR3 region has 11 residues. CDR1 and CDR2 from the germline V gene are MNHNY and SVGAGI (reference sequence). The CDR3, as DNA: TGTGCCAGCGGGTACGGGGATACGCAGTATTTT. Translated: CASGYGDTQYF.

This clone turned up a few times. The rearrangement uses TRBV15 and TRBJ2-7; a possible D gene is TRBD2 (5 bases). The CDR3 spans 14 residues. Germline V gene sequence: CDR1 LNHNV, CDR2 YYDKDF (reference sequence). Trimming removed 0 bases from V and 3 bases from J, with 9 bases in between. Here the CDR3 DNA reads TGTGCCACCAGCAGAGATCTTGAGGGCTACGAGCAGTACTTC. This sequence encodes CATSRDLEGYEQYF.

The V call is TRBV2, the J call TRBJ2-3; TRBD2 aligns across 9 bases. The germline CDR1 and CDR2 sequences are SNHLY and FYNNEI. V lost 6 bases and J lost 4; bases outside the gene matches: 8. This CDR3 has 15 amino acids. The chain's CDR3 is CASRRKSGGSDTQYF. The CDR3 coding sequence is TGTGCCAGCAGGAGGAAAAGCGGGGGGTCAGATACGCAGTATTTT.

This CDR3 reads CASSQDEGALTGELFF. CDR3 coding DNA: TGCGCCAGCAGCCAAGATGAGGGGGCCCTCACCGGGGAGCTGTTTTTT. The chain uses TRBV4-1 and TRBJ2-2; TRBD1 aligns across 7 bases. J gave up 4 bases and V 0 bases, and 5 bases lay outside the gene matches. CDR1 is MGHRA, CDR2 YSYEKL, per germline. There are 16 residues in the CDR3.

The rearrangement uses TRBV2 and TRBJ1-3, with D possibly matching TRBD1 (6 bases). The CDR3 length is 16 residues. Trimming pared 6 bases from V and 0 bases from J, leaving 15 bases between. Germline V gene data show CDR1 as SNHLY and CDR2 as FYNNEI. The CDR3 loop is CASREVDRFSGNTIYF. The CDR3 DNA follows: TGTGCCAGCAGGGAGGTAGACAGGTTCTCTGGAAACACCATATATTTT.

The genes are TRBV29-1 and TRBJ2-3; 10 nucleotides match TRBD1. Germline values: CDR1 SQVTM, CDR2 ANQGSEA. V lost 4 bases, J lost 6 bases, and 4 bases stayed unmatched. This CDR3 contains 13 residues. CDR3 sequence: CSVGGQGEDTQYF. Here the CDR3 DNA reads TGCAGCGTTGGAGGACAGGGGGAGGATACGCAGTATTTT.

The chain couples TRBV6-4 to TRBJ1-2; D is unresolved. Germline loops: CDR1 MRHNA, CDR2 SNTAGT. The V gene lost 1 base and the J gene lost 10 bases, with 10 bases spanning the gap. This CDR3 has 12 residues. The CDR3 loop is CASSDFGFSYTF. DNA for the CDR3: TGTGCCAGCAGTGACTTTGGCTTTTCCTACACCTTC.